This TCR beta chain was obtained from a study of technical replicates of blood from a handful of donors. This table comes from immunoSEQ multiplex PCR, and its TCRdb copy is limited to in-frame clones, with some not included. The profile shows approximately 58,000 clones, 85% to 90% of them singletons. The CDR3 is made up of 16 amino acids. CDR1 and CDR2 from the germline V gene are LNHNV and YYDKDF (reference sequence). J gave up 3 bases and V 1 base, and 1 base lay outside the gene matches. The V call is TRBV15, the J call TRBJ2-2; the match to TRBD2 covers 11 bases. What was sequenced was PBMCs. The TCR was taken from a human donor in good health. Some clones in this sample may be carry-over from other donors' samples. The CDR3 loop reads CATSRGSGRDTGELFF. The CDR3, as DNA: TGTGCCACCAGCAGAGGTAGCGGGAGGGACACCGGGGAGCTGTTTTTT.